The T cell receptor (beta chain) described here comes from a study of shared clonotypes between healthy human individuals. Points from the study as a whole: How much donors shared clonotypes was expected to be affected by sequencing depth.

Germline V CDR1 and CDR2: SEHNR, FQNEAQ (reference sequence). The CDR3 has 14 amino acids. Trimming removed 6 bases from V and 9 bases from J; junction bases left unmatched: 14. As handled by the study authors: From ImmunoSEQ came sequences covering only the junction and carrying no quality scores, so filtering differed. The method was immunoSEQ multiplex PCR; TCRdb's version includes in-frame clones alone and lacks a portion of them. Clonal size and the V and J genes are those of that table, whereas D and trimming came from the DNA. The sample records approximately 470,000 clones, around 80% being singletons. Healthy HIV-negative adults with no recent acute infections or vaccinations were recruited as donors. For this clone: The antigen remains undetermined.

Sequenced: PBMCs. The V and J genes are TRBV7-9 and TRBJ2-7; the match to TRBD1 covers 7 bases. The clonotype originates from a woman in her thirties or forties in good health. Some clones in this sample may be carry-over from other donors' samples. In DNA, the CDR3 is TGTGCCAGCAGTTTTGGGGACAGCCTCGACGGGCAGTACTTC. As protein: CASSFGDSLDGQYF. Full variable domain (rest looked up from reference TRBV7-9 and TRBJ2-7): DTGVSQNPRHKITKRGQNVTFRCDPISEHNRLYWYRQTLGQGPEFLTYFQNEAQLEKSRLLSDRFSAERPKGSFSTLEIQRTEQGDSAMYLCASSFGDSLDGQYFGPGTRLTVT.